The source of this TCR beta chain is a study of blood T cells in healthy people across ages. The V end was cut by 3 bases, the J end by 6 bases, with 17 bases between. Germline CDR1 reads LGHNA; CDR2 reads YNFKEQ. CDR3 length: 15 residues. This clonotype was seen only a few times. Sample-barcoded 5' priming and a J-beta primer mix drove a second PCR of roughly 6 to 12 cycles. TCRdb itself ran the 5' RACE reads through MiXCR, one entry per CDR3 protein. This table has hundreds of thousands of distinct CDR3 sequences, about 40% appearing once. Material: blood. This chain joins TRBV4-2 and TRBJ1-1, with D tentatively TRBD1 (5 bases). The TCR originated in an older woman in good health. In DNA, the CDR3 is TGTGCCAGCAGCCAGGGGGGAACGGGGGACTCTGAAGCTTTCTTT. Amino acids: CASSQGGTGDSEAFF.